A single sample gave rise to the 26 T cell receptor beta chains below, sequenced in a study of blood T cell repertoires in COVID-19. Measured with immunoSEQ multiplex PCR; TCRdb has only the in-frame clones, and not every one. The sample has roughly 150,000 clones, approximately 90% seen once. Sequenced input: peripheral blood. The receptors were sampled from a middle-aged woman with acute or convalescent COVID-19.

This clone was seen only a few times. This rearrangement joins TRBV6-5 to TRBJ2-7; D might be TRBD1 (6 bases). This CDR3 region has 16 residues. V was clipped by 0 bases and J by 3 bases, with 15 bases between them. The germline V gene encodes CDR1 MNHEY and CDR2 SVGAGI. The CDR3 loop is CASSYSATGNIYEQYF. Written as DNA, the CDR3 is TGTGCCAGCAGTTACTCCGCAACAGGGAATATCTACGAGCAGTACTTC.

The gene calls are TRBV6-1 and TRBJ2-3, with TRBD2 matching 12 bases. Germline-derived CDR1 and CDR2 are MNHNS and SASEGT. Trimming at V came to 4 bases and at J to 1 base, leaving 6 bases not matched to a gene. This CDR3 spans 17 amino acids. The CDR3 loop is CASSGTSGVQGTDTQYF. CDR3 DNA sequence: TGTGCCAGCAGTGGGACTAGCGGGGTACAAGGCACAGATACGCAGTATTTT.

CDR3 sequence: CAAGQNTEAFF. As DNA, the CDR3 is TGTGCCGCCGGACAGAACACTGAAGCTTTCTTT. This rearrangement joins TRBV15 to TRBJ1-1; tentatively, D is TRBD1 (5 bases). The CDR3 has 11 amino acids. Germline loops: CDR1 LNHNV, CDR2 YYDKDF (reference sequence). V lost 11 bases and J lost 1, with 8 bases in between. Variable domain in full (rest from reference TRBV15 and TRBJ1-1): DAMVIQNPRYQVTQFGKPVTLSCSQTLNHNVMYWYQQKSSQAPKLLFHYYDKDFNNEADTPDNFQSRRPNTSFCFLDIRSPGLGDTAMYLCAAGQNTEAFFGQGTRLTVV.

The rearrangement uses TRBV6-2 or TRBV6-3 and TRBJ1-5, with D possibly matching TRBD1 (5 bases). Germline assignment: CDR1 MNHEY and CDR2 SVGEGT. V was shortened by 2 bases and J by 3 bases, with 11 bases between the two germline ends. There are 15 residues in the CDR3. Here the CDR3 DNA reads TGTGCCAGCAGTTACCGGGGGGTTGACAATCAGCCCCAGCATTTT. It codes for CASSYRGVDNQPQHF.

This chain connects TRBV2 to TRBJ2-7, with TRBD1 matching over 7 bases. Germline V gene data show CDR1 as SNHLY and CDR2 as FYNNEI. The V and J ends lost 8 bases and 2 bases, in that order; junction bases with no gene match: 3. The CDR3 covers 12 residues. The CDR3 bases are TGTGCCAGCCAACAGGGGCCCTACGAGCAGTACTTC. Residues: CASQQGPYEQYF.

The chain combines TRBV5-1 with TRBJ2-3; D is perhaps TRBD1 (6 bases). CDR3 length: 14 residues. V dropped 4 bases and J dropped 2 bases, with 11 bases sitting between them. Germline V gives CDR1 SGHRS, CDR2 YFSETQ. The CDR3 DNA is TGCGCCAGCAGCCAGCCGGGACACACAGATACGCAGTATTTT. It encodes CASSQPGHTDTQYF. The whole variable domain, filled in from reference TRBV5-1 and TRBJ2-3, reads KAGVTQTPRYLIKTRGQQVTLSCSPISGHRSVSWYQQTPGQGLQFLFEYFSETQRNKGNFPGRFSGRQFSNSRSEMNVSTLELGDSALYLCASSQPGHTDTQYFGPGTRLTVL.

This chain uses TRBV4-2 with TRBJ2-2, with 7 bases lining up with TRBD2. The CDR3 has 17 residues. Germline CDR1 is LGHNA and CDR2 is YNFKEQ. J was trimmed by 2 bases and V by 1 base; bases with no gene match: 7. CDR3 DNA sequence: TGTGCCAGCAGCCAAGCATTCGGCGGGGGAAACACCGGGGAGCTGTTTTTT. It encodes CASSQAFGGGNTGELFF.

The chain carries TRBV30 and TRBJ1-1; D ambiguous. In germline, CDR1 is GTSNPN, CDR2 SVGIG (reference sequence). The V end was cut by 5 bases, the J end by 3 bases, with 19 bases between. There are 15 residues in the CDR3. The CDR3, as DNA: TGTGCCTGGGCATCACTTCAGCCTCGGGACACTGAAGCTTTCTTT. Protein: CAWASLQPRDTEAFF.

The rearrangement uses TRBV2 and TRBJ2-1, with 7 positions matching TRBD1. This CDR3 is 16 amino acids long. J was trimmed by 4 bases and V by 2 bases; bases with no gene match: 8. Germline V gene data show CDR1 as SNHLY and CDR2 as FYNNEI. The DNA for the CDR3 is TGTGCCAGCAGTGAATACCCCGGGACAGTATACAATGAGCAGTTCTTC. This sequence encodes CASSEYPGTVYNEQFF.

The CDR3 protein is CASNGGILEQYF. In nucleotides, the CDR3 is TGTGCCAGCAACGGGGGGATACTCGAGCAGTACTTC. This chain connects TRBV28 to TRBJ2-7; 7 bases match TRBD2. V lost 7 bases, J lost 6 bases, and 6 bases stayed unmatched. Germline values: CDR1 MDHEN, CDR2 SYDVKM. The CDR3 runs 12 residues.

The chain employs TRBV11-3 and TRBJ2-5; the match to TRBD2 covers 8 bases. Looked up from germline, CDR1 is SGHNT and CDR2 is YENEEA. V trimming: 2 bases; J trimming: 4 bases; junction bases outside the gene matches: 9. The CDR3 contains 16 residues. CDR3 coding DNA: TGTGCCAGCAGCTTAAGGACTAGCCAAGGTGGAGAGACCCAGTACTTC. As protein: CASSLRTSQGGETQYF.

The chain uses TRBV7-8 and TRBJ1-2, with 12 bases aligning to TRBD1. The length of the CDR3 is 16 residues. Trimming cost V 1 base and J 8 bases; bases outside gene matches: 8. Per the germline V gene, CDR1 is SGHVS and CDR2 is FQNEAQ. CDR3 nucleotide sequence: TGTGCCAGCAGCTTAGTCCGGGGACAGGGGGCTGGAGGCTACACCTTC. This encodes CASSLVRGQGAGGYTF.

This chain links TRBV3-1 (or the pseudogene TRBV3-2) with TRBJ2-1; weak D call: TRBD1 (6 bases). The CDR3 loop spans 14 amino acids. V was shortened by 1 base and J by 7 bases, with 11 bases between the two germline ends. Germline-derived CDR1 and CDR2 are LGHDT and YNNKEL (reference sequence). The CDR3 sequence is CASSQVNRANEQFF. The CDR3 DNA reads as TGTGCCAGCAGCCAAGTGAACAGGGCGAATGAGCAGTTCTTC.

The chain has TRBV4-1 and TRBJ1-2; tentatively, D is TRBD1 (6 bases). The germline gives CDR1 MGHRA, CDR2 YSYEKL. The length of the CDR3 is 14 residues. The V gene lost 2 bases and the J gene lost 4 bases, with 11 bases spanning the gap. The CDR3 protein is CASSQRQEPYGYTF. CDR3 bases: TGCGCCAGCAGCCAACGACAGGAGCCCTATGGCTACACCTTC.

CDR3 protein: CASSLDRERTEAFF. CDR3 DNA: TGTGCCAGCAGCTTGGACAGGGAAAGAACTGAAGCTTTCTTT. The V and J genes are TRBV5-8 and TRBJ1-1; D may be TRBD1 (6 bases). In germline, CDR1 is SGHTS, CDR2 YDEGEE. V lost 0 bases, J lost 5 bases, and 11 bases lay in between. This CDR3 has 14 residues. Complete variable domain (other parts from reference TRBV5-8 and TRBJ1-1): EAGVTQSPTHLIKTRGQQATLRCSPISGHTSVYWYQQALGLGLQFLLWYDEGEERNRGNFPPRFSGRQFPNYSSELNVNALELEDSALYLCASSLDRERTEAFFGQGTRLTVV.

J is TRBJ1-6 and V is TRBV7-2, with D hard to call. From germline, CDR1 is SGHTA and CDR2 FQGNSA. Trimming removed 5 bases at V and 0 bases at J, with 8 bases between. The length of the CDR3 is 15 residues. In nucleotides, the CDR3 is TGTGCCAGCAGCATCAGAGGCTCCTATAATTCACCCCTCCACTTT. Its protein product is CASSIRGSYNSPLHF. The entire variable domain, with the rest obtained from reference TRBV7-2 and TRBJ1-6, is as follows: GAGVSQSPSNKVTEKGKDVELRCDPISGHTALYWYRQSLGQGLEFLIYFQGNSAPDKSGLPSDRFSAERTGGSVSTLTIQRTQQEDSAVYLCASSIRGSYNSPLHFGNGTRLTVT.

This sequence joins TRBV14 and TRBJ2-3, with 7 bases matching TRBD1. This CDR3 spans 13 amino acids. Trimming took 3 bases from V and 6 from J; bases not matched to a gene: 3. Germline CDR1 SGHDN, CDR2 FVKESK. The CDR3 DNA reads as TGTGCCAGCAGCCAGGACAGGAGGGATACGCAGTATTTT. This encodes CASSQDRRDTQYF.

The chain combines TRBV6-1 with TRBJ2-3; TRBD1 might be the D (6 bases). Trimming stripped 2 bases from V and 5 bases from J, with 17 bases between. Per germline, CDR1 MNHNS and CDR2 SASEGT. This CDR3 comprises 16 residues. CDR3 amino acids: CASSENLRGKKDTQYF. For the CDR3, the DNA is TGTGCCAGCAGTGAAAATCTGAGGGGGAAGAAAGATACGCAGTATTTT.

V is TRBV3-1 (or the pseudogene TRBV3-2) and J is TRBJ1-2; 8 nucleotides agree with TRBD1. Germline V gene data show CDR1 as LGHDT and CDR2 as YNNKEL (reference sequence). V trimming: 6 bases; J trimming: 0 bases; junction bases outside the gene matches: 6. There are 15 residues in the CDR3. The CDR3 region is CASRNRGAANYGYTF. The DNA for the CDR3 is TGTGCCAGCAGAAACAGGGGGGCAGCTAACTATGGCTACACCTTC.

This clone was detected only once. The J gene is TRBJ2-5, the V gene TRBV29-1; 8 nucleotides align to TRBD1. This CDR3 region has 13 residues. Germline V gives CDR1 SQVTM, CDR2 ANQGSEA. J gave up 6 bases and V 7 bases, and 10 bases lay outside the gene matches. The DNA of the CDR3 is TGCAGCGGTGCAGACAGGGGTGTGAAGACCCAGTACTTC. It codes for CSGADRGVKTQYF. Full variable domain (outside the CDR3, taken from reference TRBV29-1 and TRBJ2-5): SAVISQKPSRDICQRGTSLTIQCQVDSQVTMMFWYRQQPGQSLTLIATANQGSEATYESGFVIDKFPISRPNLTFSTLTVSNMSPEDSSIYLCSGADRGVKTQYFGPGTRLLVL.

This clone was picked up one time. The chain uses TRBV5-8 and TRBJ2-7, with TRBD2 matching over 11 bases. The V segment lost 4 bases and the J segment 3 bases; nucleotides outside the gene matches: 12. The germline CDR1 and CDR2 sequences are SGHTS and YDEGEE. CDR3 length: 17 amino acids. CDR3 in amino acids: CASSPRGSGGGFYEQYF. In nucleotides, the CDR3 is TGTGCCAGCAGCCCCCGGGGTAGCGGGGGGGGTTTCTACGAGCAGTACTTC.

The gene calls are TRBV6-5 and TRBJ2-7, with D maybe TRBD1 (5 bases). Trimming stripped 0 bases from V and 3 bases from J, with 15 bases between. In germline, CDR1 is MNHEY, CDR2 SVGAGI. CDR3 length equals 16 residues. The CDR3 spells CASSYSAQGYVYEQYF. The CDR3 DNA is TGTGCCAGCAGTTACTCTGCCCAGGGTTATGTCTACGAGCAGTACTTC.

The gene calls are TRBV25-1 and TRBJ1-1; D may be TRBD1 (6 bases). Germline loops: CDR1 MGHDK, CDR2 SYGVNS. Trimming cost V 2 bases and J 5 bases, with 12 bases left between them. This CDR3 is built from 14 residues. CDR3 DNA sequence: TGTGCCAGCAGTGAACGGGGGGCATGGACTGAAGCTTTCTTT. Residues: CASSERGAWTEAFF.

The chain links TRBV9 to TRBJ2-1, with 8 bases fitting TRBD2. Looked up from germline, CDR1 is SGDLS and CDR2 is YYNGEE. Trimming cost V 3 bases and J 7 bases; bases outside gene matches: 12. The CDR3 covers 16 residues. The CDR3 loop is CASSDGSGTRLNEQFF. CDR3 bases: TGTGCCAGCAGCGACGGATCCGGGACTAGGCTTAATGAGCAGTTCTTC.

This clone has only a few counts. This chain connects TRBV30 to TRBJ1-2, with TRBD1 identical over 10 bases. The CDR3 is made up of 14 amino acids. The germline gives CDR1 GTSNPN, CDR2 SVGIG (reference sequence). The junction had 1 base not matched to a gene; V was cut back by 3 bases and J by 0 bases. Here the CDR3 reads CAWRGQGPNYGYTF. Here the CDR3 DNA reads TGTGCCTGGAGGGGACAGGGGCCTAACTATGGCTACACCTTC.

The genes are TRBV28 and TRBJ1-5, with TRBD1 as a possible D gene (5 bases). The CDR3 is made up of 16 amino acids. V was trimmed by 5 bases and J by 6 bases, leaving 20 bases between them. Germline CDR1 MDHEN, CDR2 SYDVKM. The CDR3 reads CASSGPRGAPGQPQHF. DNA for the CDR3: TGTGCCAGCAGTGGACCGCGTGGGGCGCCAGGTCAGCCCCAGCATTTT.